A selection of T cell receptor beta chains follows, all from one sample in a study of blood T cell repertoires in COVID-19. Data came from immunoSEQ multiplex PCR; TCRdb stores just in-frame clones and leaves some out. This sample has some 250,000 clones, with 80% to 90% found just once. The sequenced material came from peripheral blood. These receptors all come from a young woman with COVID-19, enrolled during active disease. Both conserved end residues are part of each CDR3. D genes are given only for firm matches. Clone sizes are given selectively: once, few, many, or a class where the clone is expanded.

v_call,d_call,j_call,clone_size,cdr3_aa,cdr3_nt
TRBV7-2,-,TRBJ1-2,-,CASSAYRYGYTF,TGTGCCAGCAGCGCCTACAGATATGGCTACACCTTC
TRBV5-8,-,TRBJ2-3,-,CASSLNFGGTDTQYF,TGTGCCAGCAGCTTGAATTTTGGGGGGACAGATACGCAGTATTTT
TRBV28,-,TRBJ1-1,-,CASSTPGGSTEAFF,TGTGCCAGCAGTACGCCGGGTGGTAGCACTGAAGCTTTCTTT
TRBV7-9,-,TRBJ1-2,-,CASSGPDSLGYTF,TGTGCCAGCAGCGGTCCGGACAGTCTGGGCTACACCTTC
TRBV5-1,TRBD1,TRBJ2-7,-,CASSARQGADEQYF,TGCGCCAGCAGCGCGAGACAGGGGGCGGACGAGCAGTACTTC
TRBV9,-,TRBJ1-5,few,CASSVSPGNQPQHF,TGTGCCAGCAGCGTTTCCCCCGGCAATCAGCCCCAGCATTTT
TRBV7-9,TRBD1,TRBJ1-5,-,CASSFDRGVGNQPQHF,TGTGCCAGCAGCTTTGACAGGGGGGTGGGCAATCAGCCCCAGCATTTT
TRBV13,TRBD1,TRBJ1-2,-,CASSLTGTGLGGYTF,TGTGCCAGCAGCCTTACCGGGACAGGGCTGGGGGGCTACACCTTC
TRBV27,-,TRBJ2-7,-,CASSWGGREYEQYF,TGTGCCAGCAGTTGGGGGGGGCGTGAGTACGAGCAGTACTTC
TRBV12-3/TRBV12-4,TRBD2,TRBJ2-3,-,CASRAGGQDTQYF,TGTGCCAGCAGAGCGGGGGGGCAAGATACGCAGTATTTT
TRBV5-1,-,TRBJ1-6,-,CASSETASSYNSPLHF,TGCGCCAGCAGCGAGACAGCGAGCTCCTATAATTCACCCCTCCACTTT
TRBV9,TRBD1,TRBJ2-2,-,CASSPIRQRSGQGRQIWTGELFF,TGTGCCAGCAGCCCCATACGCCAACGTTCGGGACAGGGACGTCAAATTTGGACCGGGGAGCTGTTTTTT
TRBV24-1,TRBD2,TRBJ2-5,-,CATSDLTSGGAEETQYF,TGTGCCACCAGTGATTTGACTAGCGGGGGGGCAGAAGAGACCCAGTACTTC
TRBV4-1,TRBD1,TRBJ1-4,-,CASSLDRGNEKLFF,TGCGCCAGCAGCCTAGACAGGGGGAATGAAAAACTGTTTTTT
TRBV19,-,TRBJ2-7,-,CASSPAAAYEQYF,TGTGCCAGTAGCCCCGCGGCGGCCTACGAGCAGTACTTC
TRBV6-5,-,TRBJ1-3,-,CASSPDRYSGNTIYF,TGTGCCAGCAGTCCAGACAGATACTCTGGAAACACCATATATTTT
TRBV9,TRBD1,TRBJ2-3,-,CASSTGTGLPTDTQYF,TGTGCCAGCAGCACCGGGACAGGGCTTCCCACAGATACGCAGTATTTT
TRBV30,TRBD1,TRBJ1-1,many,CAWSKDRGISEAFF,TGTGCCTGGAGTAAGGACAGGGGGATTAGTGAAGCTTTCTTT
TRBV11-2,-,TRBJ2-5,-,CASSLVGRRTQYF,TGTGCCAGCAGCTTAGTTGGAAGGAGGACCCAGTACTTC
TRBV4-1,TRBD1,TRBJ2-5,-,CASSTLGTGRKTQYF,TGCGCCAGCAGCACCCTGGGGACAGGGAGGAAGACCCAGTACTTC
TRBV5-4,TRBD1,TRBJ2-5,-,CASSFWDRREETQYF,TGTGCCAGCAGCTTCTGGGACAGGCGAGAAGAGACCCAGTACTTC
TRBV24-1,-,TRBJ2-2,-,CATSDMAAGELFF,TGTGCCACCAGTGATATGGCTGCCGGGGAGCTGTTTTTT